Below are 30 T cell receptor beta chains sequenced from a single sample in a study of OX40 agonist ivuxolimab in advanced cancers. Method: immunoSEQ multiplex PCR; TCRdb's copy keeps in-frame clones and lacks some. The data contain 65,000 to 70,000 clones, 75% to 85% of them singletons. Specimen: CD4+ or CD8+ T cells sorted from blood, collected in a trial of the OX40 agonist ivuxolimab. These receptors originate from an adult with an advanced solid tumor such as melanoma, head and neck, liver or kidney cancer.

The rearrangement links TRBV7-6 to TRBJ2-7, with D perhaps TRBD1 (6 bases). Per germline, CDR1 SGHVS and CDR2 FNYEAQ. Trimming left V 1 base short and J 2 bases short, with 12 bases between. This CDR3 has 15 residues. CDR3 bases: TGTGCCAGCAGCTTAGAGAGCAGGGGCCCCTACGAGCAGTACTTC. This gives the protein CASSLESRGPYEQYF.

V gene TRBV18 combines with J gene TRBJ1-4, with no clear D. The CDR3 loop spans 13 amino acids. Germline V CDR1 and CDR2: KGHSH, LQKENI. V lost 4 bases and J 8 bases, leaving 11 bases between the germline ends. CDR3 region: CASSLGIEEKLFF. CDR3 nucleotide sequence: TGTGCCAGCTCACTCGGGATCGAGGAAAAACTGTTTTTT. Combining the CDR3 with reference TRBV18 and TRBJ1-4 gives the whole variable domain NAGVMQNPRHLVRRRGQEARLRCSPMKGHSHVYWYRQLPEEGLKFMVYLQKENIIDESGMPKERFSAEFPKEGPSILRIQQVVRGDSAAYFCASSLGIEEKLFFGSGTQLSVL.

DNA of the CDR3: TGCGCCAGCAGCTTGTTGACAGGAACTAACTATGGCTACACCTTC. Its protein product is CASSLLTGTNYGYTF. V is TRBV5-1 and J is TRBJ1-2, with D perhaps matching TRBD1 (6 bases). CDR3 length: 15 amino acids. V was trimmed by 1 base and J by 0 bases, leaving 10 bases between them. The germline gives CDR1 SGHRS, CDR2 YFSETQ.

CDR3 amino acids: CASSSGGARSSDTQYF. The CDR3 nucleotides read TGTGCCAGCAGCTCAGGGGGAGCCCGGAGTTCAGATACGCAGTATTTT. The chain couples TRBV11-3 to TRBJ2-3; the match to TRBD1 covers 7 bases. The ends lost 4 bases at V and 4 bases at J; junction bases unmatched: 11. CDR1 is SGHNT, CDR2 YENEEA, per germline. The CDR3 is 16 residues long. The variable domain in full, completed from reference TRBV11-3 and TRBJ2-3, reads EAGVVQSPRYKIIEKKQPVAFWCNPISGHNTLYWYLQNLGQGPELLIRYENEEAVDDSQLPKDRFSAERLKGVDSTLKIQPAELGDSAVYLCASSSGGARSSDTQYFGPGTRLTVL.

V and J are TRBV11-2 and TRBJ2-5, with D perhaps matching TRBD1 (6 bases). V lost 7 bases, J lost 5 bases, and 17 bases lay in between. The CDR3 loop spans 14 amino acids. Germline V gives CDR1 SGHAT, CDR2 FQNNGV. CDR3 nucleotides: TGTGCCAGCACCCGGACTGGGGGCGGGGAGACCCAGTACTTC. It codes for CASTRTGGGETQYF.

Of note for this clone: The sample carries other DNA sequences with the same CDR3. As DNA, the CDR3 is TGTGCCAGCAGCTTAGGACGGATCTATGGCTACACCTTC. Translation: CASSLGRIYGYTF. The V and J genes are TRBV28 and TRBJ1-2; D is unresolved. The CDR3 length is 13 residues. Germline V gene data show CDR1 as MDHEN and CDR2 as SYDVKM. The V and J ends lost 6 bases and 4 bases respectively, with 12 bases between them.

The gene calls are TRBV5-3 and TRBJ2-2; D is unclear. TRBV5-3 is an ORF; its function is uncertain. This CDR3 is built from 15 residues. Trimming pared 1 base from V and 2 bases from J, leaving 9 bases between. CDR3: CARSLCPRNTGELFF. For the CDR3, the DNA is TGTGCCAGAAGCTTGTGTCCCAGAAACACCGGGGAGCTGTTTTTT.

This chain connects TRBV5-4 to TRBJ2-5; 10 bases agree with TRBD1. Per the germline V gene, CDR1 is SGHNT and CDR2 is YYREEE (reference sequence). The V segment lost 2 bases and the J segment 5 bases; nucleotides outside the gene matches: 3. The length of the CDR3 is 14 residues. The CDR3, as DNA: TGTGCCAGCAGCTTTCGACAGGGGGCGGAGACCCAGTACTTC. Protein product: CASSFRQGAETQYF.

The CDR3 loop is CASSPLGETQYF. The CDR3 DNA reads TGTGCCAGCAGCCCCTTAGGGGAGACCCAGTACTTC. The chain links TRBV27 to TRBJ2-5; D gene ambiguous. The V and J ends lost 6 bases and 5 bases respectively, with 10 bases between them. Germline V gene lookup returns CDR1 MNHEY and CDR2 SMNVEV (reference sequence). The CDR3 contains 12 residues.

This clone turned up a few times. The gene calls are TRBV4-1 and TRBJ1-4, with TRBD1 identical over 8 bases. CDR3 length equals 20 residues. The V and J ends lost 1 base and 3 bases, in that order; junction bases with no gene match: 16. Germline values: CDR1 MGHRA, CDR2 YSYEKL. The CDR3 reads CASSQGLYRTGTRANEKLFF. The CDR3 DNA follows: TGCGCCAGCAGCCAAGGACTCTACCGGACAGGGACAAGAGCTAATGAAAAACTGTTTTTT.

The V call is TRBV7-2, the J call TRBJ2-5, with 7 bases matching TRBD1. V lost 3 bases, J lost 5 bases, and 6 bases stayed unmatched. This CDR3 is built from 14 residues. Germline V gene lookup returns CDR1 SGHTA and CDR2 FQGNSA. The CDR3 sequence is CASSFRTGRETQYF. The CDR3 DNA follows: TGTGCCAGCAGCTTCCGGACAGGACGGGAGACCCAGTACTTC.

In the case of this clone: In the same sample, other DNA sequences code for this CDR3. The rearrangement links TRBV5-4 to TRBJ2-3, with 7 nucleotides matching TRBD1. V trimming: 3 bases; J trimming: 1 base; junction bases outside the gene matches: 5. Germline V lookup: CDR1 SGHNT, CDR2 YYREEE (reference sequence). This CDR3 has 15 residues. CDR3 loop: CASSSRDSRTDTQYF. The CDR3 nucleotides are TGTGCCAGCAGCTCCCGGGACAGTCGCACAGATACGCAGTATTTT.

This clone came up a few times. The rearrangement links TRBV11-2 to TRBJ2-6; tentative D call: TRBD2 (6 bases). Trimming cost V 4 bases and J 2 bases, with 15 bases left between them. This CDR3 has 17 amino acids. Germline CDR1 and CDR2: SGHAT and FQNNGV. The CDR3 reads CASSYRGASPGANVLTF. In nucleotides, the CDR3 is TGTGCCAGCAGCTATCGCGGGGCTAGCCCTGGGGCCAACGTCCTGACTTTC. The complete variable domain, with remaining parts taken from reference TRBV11-2 and TRBJ2-6, reads EAGVAQSPRYKIIEKRQSVAFWCNPISGHATLYWYQQILGQGPKLLIQFQNNGVVDDSQLPKDRFSAERLKGVDSTLKIQPAKLEDSAVYLCASSYRGASPGANVLTFGAGSRLTVL.

This chain joins TRBV18 and TRBJ1-1; maybe TRBD1 (5 bases). The V end was cut by 0 bases, the J end by 3 bases, with 11 bases between. Germline V CDR1 and CDR2: KGHSH, LQKENI. The length of the CDR3 is 15 residues. Here the CDR3 DNA reads TGTGCCAGCTCACCACCGGGCAGGGCGGACACTGAAGCTTTCTTT. This codes for CASSPPGRADTEAFF.

The chain has TRBV18 and TRBJ2-7; D is ambiguous. The CDR3 sequence is 14 residues long. Germline V gene lookup returns CDR1 KGHSH and CDR2 LQKENI. V was trimmed by 4 bases and J by 0 bases, leaving 10 bases between them. The CDR3 coding sequence is TGTGCCAGCTCACAACTTGCGAGCTCCTACGAGCAGTACGTC. Its protein is CASSQLASSYEQYV.

The CDR3 coding sequence is TGTGCCAGCAGCGGGAGGGCCACGGAGACAGATACGCAGTATTTT. It specifies CASSGRATETDTQYF. The chain couples TRBV28 to TRBJ2-3, with 8 nucleotides matching TRBD2. The J segment lost 3 bases and the V segment lost 6 bases, leaving 8 bases of the junction unmatched. The length of the CDR3 is 15 residues. In germline, CDR1 is MDHEN, CDR2 SYDVKM.

The chain combines TRBV7-2 with TRBJ1-1; no clear D gene. This CDR3 region has 17 residues. CDR1 is SGHTA, CDR2 FQGNSA, per germline. Trimming removed 5 bases at V and 0 bases at J, with 19 bases between. CDR3 DNA sequence: TGTGCCAGCAGCCCCCCTTGGTATGCTGGGATGAACACTGAAGCTTTCTTT. Translation gives CASSPPWYAGMNTEAFF.

The rearrangement links TRBV7-3 to TRBJ2-1; D is possibly TRBD2 (6 bases). Germline CDR1 reads SGHTA; CDR2 reads FQGTGA. The CDR3 sequence is 13 residues long. V was pared by 5 bases and J by 8 bases, with 13 bases between. This CDR3 is CASSLSGDYEQFF. CDR3 bases: TGTGCCAGCAGCCTTTCGGGAGACTATGAGCAGTTCTTC. Filled out from reference TRBV7-3 and TRBJ2-1, the complete variable domain reads GAGVSQTPSNKVTEKGKYVELRCDPISGHTALYWYRQSLGQGPEFLIYFQGTGAADDSGLPNDRFFAVRPEGSVSTLKIQRTERGDSAVYLCASSLSGDYEQFFGPGTRLTVL.

This clone was counted once. CDR3 amino acids: CASSPPSGGVYGYTF. In nucleotides, the CDR3 is TGTGCCAGCAGCCCACCCTCAGGGGGCGTCTATGGCTACACCTTC. The chain uses TRBV7-9 and TRBJ1-2; TRBD1 agrees at 8 bases. V lost 5 bases, J lost 4 bases, and 9 bases stayed unmatched. The germline CDR1 and CDR2 sequences are SEHNR and FQNEAQ (reference sequence). The CDR3 has 15 residues.

The CDR3 sequence is CASSGRGAQTGELFF. The CDR3 bases are TGTGCCAGCAGCGGACGCGGGGCGCAAACCGGGGAGCTGTTTTTT. The rearrangement uses TRBV7-9 and TRBJ2-2, with a tentative D call TRBD2 (6 bases). This CDR3 has 15 residues. Trimming took 5 bases from V and 5 from J, leaving 15 bases between them. Germline V gives CDR1 SEHNR, CDR2 FQNEAQ (reference sequence). The full variable domain, completed using reference TRBV7-9 and TRBJ2-2, is DTGVSQNPRHKITKRGQNVTFRCDPISEHNRLYWYRQTLGQGPEFLTYFQNEAQLEKSRLLSDRFSAERPKGSFSTLEIQRTEQGDSAMYLCASSGRGAQTGELFFGEGSRLTVL.

The chain joins TRBV6-6 to TRBJ1-1, with 9 bases fitting TRBD1. Germline trimming cut 5 bases from V and 7 bases from J; bases unmatched to any gene: 5. Germline V gene data show CDR1 as MNHNY and CDR2 as SVGAGI (reference sequence). The CDR3 extends over 13 amino acids. In nucleotides, the CDR3 is TGTGCCAGCAGTCCCGGACAGGGGTATGAAGCTTTCTTT. It encodes CASSPGQGYEAFF.

The gene calls are TRBV6-1 and TRBJ1-5; D not resolved. This CDR3 region has 13 residues. Germline V gene sequence: CDR1 MNHNS, CDR2 SASEGT. Trimming shortened V by 4 bases and J by 6 bases, and 10 bases separated the two germline ends. The DNA for the CDR3 is TGTGCCAGCAGTGCAGAAAGGCTTCAGCCCCAGCATTTT. Amino acids: CASSAERLQPQHF.

The chain employs TRBV5-1 and TRBJ1-4, with D possibly TRBD1 on 6 matching bases. Germline V gene lookup returns CDR1 SGHRS and CDR2 YFSETQ. V was clipped by 3 bases and J by 8 bases, with 17 bases between them. The CDR3 covers 15 residues. CDR3 coding DNA: TGCGCCAGCAGCTCTAGGGGGACTGCGGACGAAAAACTGTTTTTT. Its translation: CASSSRGTADEKLFF.

In this sample, this clone turned up a few times. This rearrangement joins TRBV5-1 to TRBJ1-5; D not certain. Germline V gene data show CDR1 as SGHRS and CDR2 as YFSETQ. The ends were cut back, 3 bases at V and 4 bases at J, with 14 bases in the middle. The CDR3 spans 15 residues. The CDR3: CASSYGAGANQPQHF. CDR3 nucleotide sequence: TGCGCCAGCAGCTACGGCGCCGGTGCAAATCAGCCCCAGCATTTT.

A word on this clone: The same CDR3 can be traced to other DNA sequences in this sample. The CDR3 region is CASSYSGLTDTQYF. The DNA of the CDR3 is TGTGCCAGCAGTTACTCGGGACTCACAGATACGCAGTATTTT. The V call is TRBV6-5, the J call TRBJ2-3; D perhaps matches TRBD2 (6 bases). This CDR3 region has 14 residues. The V gene lost 0 bases and the J gene lost 2 bases, with 6 bases spanning the gap. The germline V gene has CDR1 MNHEY and CDR2 SVGAGI.

The CDR3 region is CASSLGSAGKGETQYF. CDR3 DNA sequence: TGTGCCAGTAGTTTGGGCTCGGCGGGGAAAGGAGAGACCCAGTACTTC. This chain links TRBV19 with TRBJ2-5, with D possibly being TRBD2 (6 bases). This CDR3 is built from 16 residues. CDR1 and CDR2 (germline): LNHDA, SQIVND (reference sequence). V lost 5 bases to trimming and J lost 4 bases, with 20 bases between them.

In nucleotides, the CDR3 is TGCGCCAGCAGCCAAGGGGGGGCCGAAAACATTCAGTACTTC. It specifies CASSQGGAENIQYF. V gene TRBV4-1 combines with J gene TRBJ2-4; the D gene could be TRBD1 or TRBD2 (6 bases each). V lost 1 base and J lost 5, with 9 bases in between. Germline V gene data show CDR1 as MGHRA and CDR2 as YSYEKL. The CDR3 has 14 amino acids.

This rearrangement joins TRBV5-1 to TRBJ1-1; D is uncertain. The V end was cut by 0 bases, the J end by 1 base, with 7 bases between. CDR3 size: 14 residues. From germline, CDR1 is SGHRS and CDR2 YFSETQ. CDR3 in DNA: TGCGCCAGCAGCTTGGCGGTTGGGAACACTGAAGCTTTCTTT. It encodes CASSLAVGNTEAFF.

A single count supports this clone. V gene TRBV27 combines with J gene TRBJ1-5; D perhaps matches TRBD1 (6 bases). Germline V gene sequence: CDR1 MNHEY, CDR2 SMNVEV (reference sequence). With 0 bases removed from V and 6 bases from J, the gap between germline ends came to 15 bases. The CDR3 is made up of 16 amino acids. In DNA, the CDR3 is TGTGCCAGCAGTTTATCGGGGGCGGGGGGCGTTCAGCCCCAGCATTTT. This codes for CASSLSGAGGVQPQHF.

V usage is TRBV27 and J usage is TRBJ2-7; D gene ambiguous. Germline assignment: CDR1 MNHEY and CDR2 SMNVEV (reference sequence). The CDR3 length is 11 residues. Trimming stripped 4 bases from V and 4 bases from J, with 5 bases between. DNA for the CDR3: TGTGCCAGCAGTTCTAGGTACGAGCAGTACTTC. Its protein product is CASSSRYEQYF.